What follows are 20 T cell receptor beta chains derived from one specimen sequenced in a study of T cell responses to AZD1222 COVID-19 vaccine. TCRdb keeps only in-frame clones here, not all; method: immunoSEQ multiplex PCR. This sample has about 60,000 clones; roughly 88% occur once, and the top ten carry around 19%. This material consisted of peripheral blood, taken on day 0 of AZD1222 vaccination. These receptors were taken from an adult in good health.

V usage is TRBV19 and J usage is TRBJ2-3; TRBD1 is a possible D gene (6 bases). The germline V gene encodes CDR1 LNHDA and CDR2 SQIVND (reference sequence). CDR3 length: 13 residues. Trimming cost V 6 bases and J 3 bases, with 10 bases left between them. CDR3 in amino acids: CASSYGQTDTQYF. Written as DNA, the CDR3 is TGTGCCAGTAGCTACGGACAGACAGATACGCAGTATTTT.

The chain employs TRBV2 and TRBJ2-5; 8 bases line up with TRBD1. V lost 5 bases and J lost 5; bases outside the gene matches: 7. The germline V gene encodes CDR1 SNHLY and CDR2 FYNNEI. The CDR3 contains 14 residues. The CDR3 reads CASSQFGQGETQYF. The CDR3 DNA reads TGTGCCAGCAGTCAATTTGGACAGGGTGAGACCCAGTACTTC. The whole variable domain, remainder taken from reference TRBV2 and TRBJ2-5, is EPEVTQTPSHQVTQMGQEVILRCVPISNHLYFYWYRQILGQKVEFLVSFYNNEISEKSEIFDDQFSVERPDGSNFTLKIRSTKLEDSAMYFCASSQFGQGETQYFGPGTRLLVL.

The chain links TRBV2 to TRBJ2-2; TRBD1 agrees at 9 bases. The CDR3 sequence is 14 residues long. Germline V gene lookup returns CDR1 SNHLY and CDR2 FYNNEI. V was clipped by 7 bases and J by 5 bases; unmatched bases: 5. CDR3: CASKGTGMTGELFF. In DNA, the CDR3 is TGTGCCAGCAAGGGGACAGGGATGACCGGGGAGCTGTTTTTT.

The DNA of the CDR3 is TGTGCCAGCAGCTTAGTTACGGGACACTTCTCTGGAAACACCATATATTTT. Protein product: CASSLVTGHFSGNTIYF. The genes are TRBV7-2 and TRBJ1-3; D perhaps matches TRBD1 (6 bases). The germline V and J ends were trimmed by 1 base and 0 bases, with 13 bases remaining between them. The CDR3 is 17 residues long. Per germline, CDR1 SGHTA and CDR2 FQGNSA. The entire variable domain, with the rest obtained from reference TRBV7-2 and TRBJ1-3, is as follows: GAGVSQSPSNKVTEKGKDVELRCDPISGHTALYWYRQSLGQGLEFLIYFQGNSAPDKSGLPSDRFSAERTGGSVSTLTIQRTQQEDSAVYLCASSLVTGHFSGNTIYFGEGSWLTVV.

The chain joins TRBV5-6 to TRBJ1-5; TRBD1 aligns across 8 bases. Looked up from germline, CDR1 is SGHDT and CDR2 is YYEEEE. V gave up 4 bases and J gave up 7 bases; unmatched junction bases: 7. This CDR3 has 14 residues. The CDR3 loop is CASSPGGWGQPQHF. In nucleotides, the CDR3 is TGTGCCAGCAGCCCAGGGGGCTGGGGGCAGCCCCAGCATTTT. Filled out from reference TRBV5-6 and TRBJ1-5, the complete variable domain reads DAGVTQSPTHLIKTRGQQVTLRCSPKSGHDTVSWYQQALGQGPQFIFQYYEEEERQRGNFPDRFSGHQFPNYSSELNVNALLLGDSALYLCASSPGGWGQPQHFGDGTRLSIL.

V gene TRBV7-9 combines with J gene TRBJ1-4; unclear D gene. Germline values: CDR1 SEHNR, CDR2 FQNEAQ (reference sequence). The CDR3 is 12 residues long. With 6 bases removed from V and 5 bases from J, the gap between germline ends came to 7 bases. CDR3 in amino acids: CASRGGNEKLFF. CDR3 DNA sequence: TGTGCCAGCAGGGGAGGAAATGAAAAACTGTTTTTT. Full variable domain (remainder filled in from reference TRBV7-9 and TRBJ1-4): DTGVSQNPRHKITKRGQNVTFRCDPISEHNRLYWYRQTLGQGPEFLTYFQNEAQLEKSRLLSDRFSAERPKGSFSTLEIQRTEQGDSAMYLCASRGGNEKLFFGSGTQLSVL.

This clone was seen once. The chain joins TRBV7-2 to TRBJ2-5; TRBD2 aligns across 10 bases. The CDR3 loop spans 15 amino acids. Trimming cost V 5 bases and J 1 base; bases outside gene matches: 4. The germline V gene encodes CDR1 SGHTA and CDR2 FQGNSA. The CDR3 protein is CASSITSGAQETQYF. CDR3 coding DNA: TGTGCCAGCAGCATTACTAGCGGGGCCCAAGAGACCCAGTACTTC.

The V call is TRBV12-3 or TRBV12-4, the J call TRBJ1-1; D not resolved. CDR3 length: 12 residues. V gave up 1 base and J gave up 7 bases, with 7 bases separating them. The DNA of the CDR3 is TGTGCCAGCAGTTTAGTGGCACGTGAAGCTTTCTTT. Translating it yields CASSLVAREAFF.

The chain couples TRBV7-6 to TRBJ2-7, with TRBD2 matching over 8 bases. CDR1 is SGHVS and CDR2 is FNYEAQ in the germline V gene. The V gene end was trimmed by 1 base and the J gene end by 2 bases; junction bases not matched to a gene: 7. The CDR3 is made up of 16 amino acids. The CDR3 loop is CASSLGSGTTAYEQYF. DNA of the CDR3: TGTGCCAGCAGCTTAGGTAGCGGGACCACTGCCTACGAGCAGTACTTC.

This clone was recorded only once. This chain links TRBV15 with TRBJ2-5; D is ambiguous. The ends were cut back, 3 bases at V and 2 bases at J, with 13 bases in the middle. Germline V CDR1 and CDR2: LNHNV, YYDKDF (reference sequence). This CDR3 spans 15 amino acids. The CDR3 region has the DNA TGTGCCACCAGCAGGGGGTTAGGTCATCAAGAGACCCAGTACTTC. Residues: CATSRGLGHQETQYF.

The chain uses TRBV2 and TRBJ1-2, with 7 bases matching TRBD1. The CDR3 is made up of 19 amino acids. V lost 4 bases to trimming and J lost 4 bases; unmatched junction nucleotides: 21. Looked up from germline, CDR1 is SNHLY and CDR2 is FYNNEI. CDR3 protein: CASSALRSLPGQPSYGYTF. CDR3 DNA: TGTGCCAGCAGTGCCCTTAGATCTCTTCCGGGACAGCCAAGCTATGGCTACACCTTC.

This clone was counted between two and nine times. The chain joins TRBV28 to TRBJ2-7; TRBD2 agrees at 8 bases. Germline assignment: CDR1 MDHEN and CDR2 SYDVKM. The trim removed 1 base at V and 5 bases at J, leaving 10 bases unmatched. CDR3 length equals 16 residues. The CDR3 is CASSLYSSGSSHEQYF. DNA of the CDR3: TGTGCCAGCAGTTTATACTCCAGCGGGAGTTCCCACGAGCAGTACTTC.

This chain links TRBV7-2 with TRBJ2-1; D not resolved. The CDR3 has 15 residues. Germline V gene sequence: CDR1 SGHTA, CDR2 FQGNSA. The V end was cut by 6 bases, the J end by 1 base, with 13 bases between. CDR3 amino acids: CASRLSVGSYNEQFF. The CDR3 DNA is TGTGCCAGCAGACTTTCGGTAGGGTCCTACAATGAGCAGTTCTTC.

The CDR3 loop reads CASSDRGLAGVYYTDEQFF. CDR3 nucleotide sequence: TGTGCCAGCAGTGACAGGGGACTAGCGGGAGTTTATTATACCGATGAGCAGTTCTTC. This chain uses TRBV6-1 with TRBJ2-1; 14 bases are shared with TRBD2. V lost 3 bases and J lost 8; bases outside the gene matches: 15. In germline, CDR1 is MNHNS, CDR2 SASEGT. The CDR3 length is 19 residues.

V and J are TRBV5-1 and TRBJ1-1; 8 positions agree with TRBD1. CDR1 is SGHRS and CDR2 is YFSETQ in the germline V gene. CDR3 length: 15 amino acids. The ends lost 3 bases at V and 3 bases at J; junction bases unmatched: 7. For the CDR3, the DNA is TGCGCCAGCAGCTCCTACCAGGGGGCTTACACTGAAGCTTTCTTT. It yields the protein CASSSYQGAYTEAFF.

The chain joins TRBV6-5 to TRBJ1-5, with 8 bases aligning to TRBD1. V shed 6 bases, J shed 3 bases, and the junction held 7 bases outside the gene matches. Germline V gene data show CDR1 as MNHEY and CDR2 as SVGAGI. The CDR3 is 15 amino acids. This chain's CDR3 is CASSVQGDTNQPQHF. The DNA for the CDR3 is TGTGCCAGCAGCGTACAGGGGGATACCAATCAGCCCCAGCATTTT.

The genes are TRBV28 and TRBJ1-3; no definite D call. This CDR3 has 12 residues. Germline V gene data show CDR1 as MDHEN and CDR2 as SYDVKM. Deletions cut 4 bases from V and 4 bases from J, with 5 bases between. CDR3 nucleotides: TGTGCCAGCAGTTGGCGAGGAAACACCATATATTTT. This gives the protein CASSWRGNTIYF.

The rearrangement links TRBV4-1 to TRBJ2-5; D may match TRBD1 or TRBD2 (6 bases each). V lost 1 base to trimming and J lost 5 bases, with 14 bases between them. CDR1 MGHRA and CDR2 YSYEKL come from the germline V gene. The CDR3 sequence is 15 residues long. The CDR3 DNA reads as TGCGCCAGCAGCCAAGGGCTGGGGGGCCCCGAGACCCAGTACTTC. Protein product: CASSQGLGGPETQYF.

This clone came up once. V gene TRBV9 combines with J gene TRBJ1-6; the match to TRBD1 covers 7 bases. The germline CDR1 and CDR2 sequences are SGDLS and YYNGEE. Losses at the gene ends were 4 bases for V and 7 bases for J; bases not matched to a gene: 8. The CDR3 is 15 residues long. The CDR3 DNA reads TGTGCCAGCAGCAAGGGACAGTCGATAAATTCACCCCTCCACTTT. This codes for CASSKGQSINSPLHF.

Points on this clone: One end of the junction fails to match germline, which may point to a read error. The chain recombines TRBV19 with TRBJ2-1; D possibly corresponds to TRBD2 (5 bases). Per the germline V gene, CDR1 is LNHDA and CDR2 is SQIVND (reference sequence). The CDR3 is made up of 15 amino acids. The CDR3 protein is CASSIAGFSNNEQFF. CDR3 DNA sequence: TGTGCCAGTAGTATAGCGGGGTTCTCCAACAATGAGCAGTTCTTC.